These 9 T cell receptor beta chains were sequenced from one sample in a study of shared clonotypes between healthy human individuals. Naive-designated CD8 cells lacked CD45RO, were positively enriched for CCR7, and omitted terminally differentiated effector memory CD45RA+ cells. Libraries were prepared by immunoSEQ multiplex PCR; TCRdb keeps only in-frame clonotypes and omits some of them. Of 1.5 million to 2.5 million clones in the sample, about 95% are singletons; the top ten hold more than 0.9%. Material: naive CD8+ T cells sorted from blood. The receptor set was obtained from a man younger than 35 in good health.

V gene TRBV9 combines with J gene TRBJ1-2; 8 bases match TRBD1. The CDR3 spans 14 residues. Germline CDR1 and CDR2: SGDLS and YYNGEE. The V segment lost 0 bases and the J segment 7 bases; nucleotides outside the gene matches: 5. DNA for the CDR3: TGTGCCAGCAGCGTAGTAGGGCAGGGGGCTGGCTACACCTTC. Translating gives CASSVVGQGAGYTF.

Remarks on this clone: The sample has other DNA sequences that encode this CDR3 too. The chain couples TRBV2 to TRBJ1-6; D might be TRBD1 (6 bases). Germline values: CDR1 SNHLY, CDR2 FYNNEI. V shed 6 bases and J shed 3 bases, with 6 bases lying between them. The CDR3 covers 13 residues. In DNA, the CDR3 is TGTGCCAGCAGGGACAGCTATAATTCACCCCTCCACTTT. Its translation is CASRDSYNSPLHF.

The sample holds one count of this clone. The CDR3 protein is CASSQAQAGPTYEQYF. The CDR3 coding sequence is TGCGCCAGCAGCCAAGCTCAGGCAGGGCCGACCTACGAGCAGTACTTC. The chain uses TRBV4-1 and TRBJ2-7, with D possibly being TRBD1 (5 bases). The V end lost 1 base, the J end lost 2 bases, and 15 bases lay between the germline ends. Germline V lookup: CDR1 MGHRA, CDR2 YSYEKL. This CDR3 region has 16 residues.

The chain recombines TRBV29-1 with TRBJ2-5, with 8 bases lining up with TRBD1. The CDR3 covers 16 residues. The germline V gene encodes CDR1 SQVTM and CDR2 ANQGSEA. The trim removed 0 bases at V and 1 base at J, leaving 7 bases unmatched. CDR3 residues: CSVEEAGGVPQETQYF. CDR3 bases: TGCAGCGTTGAAGAAGCAGGGGGCGTCCCCCAAGAGACCCAGTACTTC.

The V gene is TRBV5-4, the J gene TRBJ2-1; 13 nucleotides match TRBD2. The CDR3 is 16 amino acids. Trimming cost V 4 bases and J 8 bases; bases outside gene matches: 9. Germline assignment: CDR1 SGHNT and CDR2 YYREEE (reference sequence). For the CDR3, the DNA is TGTGCCAGCAGCCTACTAGCGGGAGGGTCTGGGGATGAGCAGTTCTTC. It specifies CASSLLAGGSGDEQFF.

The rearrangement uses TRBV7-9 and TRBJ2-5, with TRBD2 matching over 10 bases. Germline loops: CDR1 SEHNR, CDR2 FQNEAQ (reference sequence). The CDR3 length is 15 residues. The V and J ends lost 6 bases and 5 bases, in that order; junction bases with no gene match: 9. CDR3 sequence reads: CASSWKLAGVETQYF. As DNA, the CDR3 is TGTGCCAGCAGTTGGAAGCTAGCGGGGGTTGAGACCCAGTACTTC.

The CDR3 DNA is TGTGCCAGCACCCCGCCGGGACACCCCATTTCTGAAGCTTTCTTT. Its translation: CASTPPGHPISEAFF. This chain connects TRBV7-8 to TRBJ1-1, with D possibly being TRBD1 (6 bases). Trimming left V 7 bases short and J 6 bases short, with 21 bases between. The CDR3 is 15 amino acids. The germline V gene has CDR1 SGHVS and CDR2 FQNEAQ.

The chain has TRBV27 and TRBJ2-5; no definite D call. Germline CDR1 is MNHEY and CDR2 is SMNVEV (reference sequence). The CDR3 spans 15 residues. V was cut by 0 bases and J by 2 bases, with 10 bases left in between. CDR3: CASSLSGRKQETQYF. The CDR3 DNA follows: TGTGCCAGCAGTTTATCGGGCAGGAAACAAGAGACCCAGTACTTC.

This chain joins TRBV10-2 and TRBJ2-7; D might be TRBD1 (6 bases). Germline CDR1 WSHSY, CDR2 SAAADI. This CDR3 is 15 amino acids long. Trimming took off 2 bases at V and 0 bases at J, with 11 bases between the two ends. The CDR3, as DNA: TGCGCCAGCAGTGAGACAGGGTCTAGCTCCTACGAGCAGTACTTC. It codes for CASSETGSSSYEQYF.